A selection of T cell receptor beta chains follows, all from one sample in a study of cytomegalovirus exposure and HLA in healthy donors. The data were produced by immunoSEQ multiplex PCR, yet TCRdb's version contains in-frame clones alone and is incomplete. The listing records roughly 73,000 clones. Sequencing was performed on PBMCs. The receptor set was obtained from a man aged 45-60 years in good health and CMV-seropositive. CDR3s include the opening cysteine and the closing phenylalanine or tryptophan. D genes are given only for firm matches.

CDR3 length	D gene	V gene	J gene	CDR3 protein	CDR3 DNA
14	.	TRBV6-5	TRBJ1-2	CASSYSRSNYGYTF	TGTGCCAGCAGTTACTCGAGGTCTAACTATGGCTACACCTTC
15	TRBD2	TRBV9	TRBJ2-1	CASSPWTSGGNEQFF	TGTGCCAGCAGCCCCTGGACTAGCGGGGGCAATGAGCAGTTCTTC
16	TRBD2	TRBV5-6	TRBJ2-3	CASSPQVAGYTDTQYF	TGTGCCAGCAGCCCCCAGGTAGCGGGGTACACAGATACGCAGTATTTT
15	.	TRBV5-4	TRBJ1-2	CASSSMAGAEDGYTF	TGTGCCAGCAGCTCTATGGCGGGGGCGGAGGATGGCTACACCTTC
16	.	TRBV4-2	TRBJ1-2	CASSQGPTNANYGYTF	TGTGCCAGCAGCCAAGGCCCCACAAACGCTAACTATGGCTACACCTTC
14	.	TRBV18	TRBJ2-2	CASSPDRKSGELFF	TGTGCCAGCTCACCTGACAGGAAAAGCGGGGAGCTGTTTTTT
13	TRBD1	TRBV6-1	TRBJ2-5	CASSLDREETQYF	TGTGCCAGCAGTCTTGACAGGGAGGAGACCCAGTACTTC
17	.	TRBV30	TRBJ1-1	CAWSVDFVGDVGTEAFF	TGTGCCTGGAGTGTAGATTTCGTGGGAGATGTGGGCACTGAAGCTTTCTTT
13	.	TRBV6-1	TRBJ2-5	CASVAEDQETQYF	TGTGCCAGCGTGGCTGAGGACCAAGAGACCCAGTACTTC
14	.	TRBV29-1	TRBJ2-3	CSVGSGSMGDTQYF	TGCAGCGTGGGGTCCGGGAGCATGGGAGATACGCAGTATTTT
15	.	TRBV28	TRBJ1-1	CASSLRGGADTEAFF	TGTGCCAGCAGTTTAAGGGGGGGCGCGGACACTGAAGCTTTCTTT
15	.	TRBV9	TRBJ1-3	CASSVDSYSGNTIYF	TGTGCCAGCAGCGTTGACAGTTACTCTGGAAACACCATATATTTT
12	.	TRBV9	TRBJ2-1	CASSPGGSEQFF	TGTGCCAGCAGCCCCGGAGGGAGTGAGCAGTTCTTC
14	.	TRBV5-1	TRBJ1-1	CASSVGAEDTEAFF	TGCGCCAGCAGCGTAGGGGCAGAGGACACTGAAGCTTTCTTT
15	.	TRBV5-4	TRBJ2-2	CASSSGPINTGELFF	TGTGCCAGCAGTTCAGGGCCTATAAACACCGGGGAGCTGTTTTTT
17	TRBD1	TRBV6-1	TRBJ2-3	CASSEGTGPPSTDTQYF	TGTGCCAGCAGTGAAGGGACAGGGCCTCCTAGCACAGATACGCAGTATTTT
13	.	TRBV19	TRBJ2-3	CASSTGARDTQYF	TGTGCCAGTAGTACAGGGGCGAGAGATACGCAGTATTTT
17	TRBD2	TRBV4-2	TRBJ2-3	CASSPRERGAGTDTQYF	TGTGCCAGCAGTCCCCGAGAGCGGGGGGCGGGCACAGATACGCAGTATTTT
16	TRBD2	TRBV6-6	TRBJ2-1	CASRFSGRLSYNEQFF	TGTGCCAGCAGGTTTAGCGGGAGGCTTTCCTACAATGAGCAGTTCTTC
14	TRBD1	TRBV6-1	TRBJ1-1	CASSEALGGLEAFF	TGTGCCAGCAGTGAAGCGCTAGGGGGCCTTGAAGCTTTCTTT
15	.	TRBV28	TRBJ1-1	CASSSPRRANTEAFF	TGTGCCAGCAGTTCACCTCGCAGGGCGAACACTGAAGCTTTCTTT
13	.	TRBV4-1	TRBJ2-5	CASSQGHRETQYF	TGCGCCAGCAGCCAAGGTCACAGGGAGACCCAGTACTTC
16	TRBD2	TRBV19	TRBJ2-2	CASSIRLAVNTGELFF	TGTGCCAGTAGTATACGGCTAGCGGTCAACACCGGGGAGCTGTTTTTT
11	.	TRBV2	TRBJ1-2	CASRPGVGYTF	TGTGCCAGCAGACCAGGTGTCGGCTACACCTTC
16	TRBD2	TRBV5-6	TRBJ2-2	CASSPLSGSGTGELFF	TGTGCCAGCAGCCCCCTTAGCGGGAGCGGGACCGGGGAGCTGTTTTTT